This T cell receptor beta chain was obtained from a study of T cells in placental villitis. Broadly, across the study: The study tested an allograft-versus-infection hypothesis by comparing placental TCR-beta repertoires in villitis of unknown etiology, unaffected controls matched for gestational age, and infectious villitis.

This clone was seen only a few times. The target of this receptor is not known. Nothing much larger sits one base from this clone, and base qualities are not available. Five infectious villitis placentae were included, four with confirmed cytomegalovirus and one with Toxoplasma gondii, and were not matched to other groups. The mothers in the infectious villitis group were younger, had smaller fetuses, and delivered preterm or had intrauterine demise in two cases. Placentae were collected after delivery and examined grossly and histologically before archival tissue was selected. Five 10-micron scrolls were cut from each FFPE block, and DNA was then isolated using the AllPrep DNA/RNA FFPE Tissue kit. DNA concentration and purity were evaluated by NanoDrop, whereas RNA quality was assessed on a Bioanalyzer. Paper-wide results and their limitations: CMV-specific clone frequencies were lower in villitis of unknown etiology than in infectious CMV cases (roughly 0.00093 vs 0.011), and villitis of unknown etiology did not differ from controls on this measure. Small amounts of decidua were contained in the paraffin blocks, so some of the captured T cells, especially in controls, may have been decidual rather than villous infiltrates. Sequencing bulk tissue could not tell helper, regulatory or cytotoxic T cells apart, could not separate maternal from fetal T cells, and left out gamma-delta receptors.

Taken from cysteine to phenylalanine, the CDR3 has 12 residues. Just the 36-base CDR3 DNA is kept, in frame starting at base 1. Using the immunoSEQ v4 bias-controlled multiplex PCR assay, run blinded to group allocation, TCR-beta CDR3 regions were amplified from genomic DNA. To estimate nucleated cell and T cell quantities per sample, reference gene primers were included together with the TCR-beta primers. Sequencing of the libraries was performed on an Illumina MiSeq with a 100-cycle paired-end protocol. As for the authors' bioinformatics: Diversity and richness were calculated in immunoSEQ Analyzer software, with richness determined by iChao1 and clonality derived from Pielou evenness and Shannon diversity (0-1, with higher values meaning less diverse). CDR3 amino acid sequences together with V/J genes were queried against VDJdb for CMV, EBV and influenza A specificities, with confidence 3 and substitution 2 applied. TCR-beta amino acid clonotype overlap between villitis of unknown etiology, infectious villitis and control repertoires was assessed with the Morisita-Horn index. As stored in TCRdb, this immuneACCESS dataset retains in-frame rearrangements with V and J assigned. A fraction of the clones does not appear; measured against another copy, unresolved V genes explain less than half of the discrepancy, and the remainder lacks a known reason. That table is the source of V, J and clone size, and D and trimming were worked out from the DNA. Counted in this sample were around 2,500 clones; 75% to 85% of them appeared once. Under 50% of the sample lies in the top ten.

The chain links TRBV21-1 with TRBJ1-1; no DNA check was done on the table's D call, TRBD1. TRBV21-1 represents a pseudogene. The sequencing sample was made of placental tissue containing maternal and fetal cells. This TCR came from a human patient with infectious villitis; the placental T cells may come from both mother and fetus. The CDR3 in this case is CASSKQDTEAFF. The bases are TGTGCCAGCAGCAAACAGGACACTGAAGCTTTCTTT.